The 25 T cell receptor beta chains below were found in one sample sequenced in a study of blood T cell repertoires in COVID-19. This table comes from immunoSEQ multiplex PCR, and its TCRdb copy is limited to in-frame clones, with some not included. The profile shows 100,000 to 150,000 clones, about 85% of them singletons. The sample taken for sequencing was peripheral blood. The receptor set was obtained from a woman aged 80 or over with acute or convalescent COVID-19.

This clone was recorded once. This chain uses TRBV29-1 with TRBJ2-1; D is uncertain. CDR1 and CDR2 (germline): SQVTM, ANQGSEA. The CDR3 has 12 amino acids. The V end lost 0 bases, the J end lost 10 bases, and 10 bases lay between the germline ends. The chain's CDR3 is CSVEDVAGEQFF. The CDR3, as DNA: TGCAGCGTTGAAGATGTGGCAGGCGAGCAGTTCTTC.

The chain carries TRBV18 and TRBJ1-1; no definite D call. The CDR3 loop spans 12 amino acids. The V and J ends lost 5 bases and 11 bases respectively, with 15 bases between them. Germline V gives CDR1 KGHSH, CDR2 LQKENI. CDR3 protein: CASSRREGSAFF. CDR3 DNA: TGTGCCAGCTCAAGACGGGAAGGAAGCGCTTTCTTT.

The chain employs TRBV6-5 and TRBJ1-1, with D maybe TRBD1 (6 bases). The CDR3 has 16 amino acids. Germline CDR1 and CDR2: MNHEY and SVGAGI. V lost 2 bases and J lost 0, with 13 bases in between. The CDR3 nucleotides read TGTGCCAGCAGTTACGGGTCGGCAGGGGTGAACACTGAAGCTTTCTTT. It encodes CASSYGSAGVNTEAFF.

The V and J genes are TRBV11-3 and TRBJ1-1, with 7 bases matching TRBD1. Germline CDR1 and CDR2: SGHNT and YENEEA. Unmatched junction bases numbered 2, after V lost 0 bases and J lost 7 bases. This CDR3 has 13 residues. The CDR3 protein is CASSLEGTDEAFF. The CDR3 coding sequence is TGTGCCAGCAGCTTAGAAGGGACAGATGAAGCTTTCTTT.

The chain uses TRBV2 and TRBJ1-5; tentatively, D is TRBD1 (6 bases). This CDR3 has 13 residues. Per the germline V gene, CDR1 is SNHLY and CDR2 is FYNNEI. The V gene lost 7 bases and the J gene lost 5 bases, with 12 bases spanning the gap. The CDR3 spells CASKQGLDQPQHF. The CDR3 DNA follows: TGTGCCAGCAAACAGGGTTTAGATCAGCCCCAGCATTTT.

CDR3 sequence reads: CASSERWAGDRNTIYF. CDR3 coding DNA: TGTGCCAGCAGTGAAAGATGGGCAGGGGATAGAAACACCATATATTTT. This chain joins TRBV25-1 and TRBJ1-3; TRBD1 might be the D (6 bases). Trimming cost V 2 bases and J 5 bases, with 16 bases left between them. CDR3 length: 16 amino acids. Germline assignment: CDR1 MGHDK and CDR2 SYGVNS.

This chain links TRBV9 with TRBJ2-5; 9 bases map to TRBD1. J lost 0 bases, V lost 0 bases, and 9 bases had no gene match. The CDR3 is 18 residues long. Germline CDR1 reads SGDLS; CDR2 reads YYNGEE. The CDR3 DNA sequence: TGTGCCAGCAGCGTAGCAGGGACAGGGAGCCCAGACCAAGAGACCCAGTACTTC. Translating gives CASSVAGTGSPDQETQYF.

J is TRBJ2-3 and V is TRBV28; a weak D match, TRBD2 (7 bases). V was clipped by 5 bases and J by 12 bases, with 21 bases between them. Germline V CDR1 and CDR2: MDHEN, SYDVKM. The CDR3 runs 14 residues. The CDR3 protein is CASSLRQARGDQYF. The CDR3 DNA is TGTGCCAGCAGTCTCCGACAGGCCCGGGGGGACCAGTATTTT.

The chain joins TRBV5-4 to TRBJ2-4, with 8 nucleotides matching TRBD1. The CDR3 is made up of 16 amino acids. V lost 0 bases and J lost 5; bases outside the gene matches: 7. The germline V gene encodes CDR1 SGHNT and CDR2 YYREEE (reference sequence). CDR3 loop: CASSLAFGQGQNIQYF. The CDR3 DNA is TGTGCCAGCAGCTTGGCGTTTGGACAGGGTCAAAACATTCAGTACTTC.

This chain uses TRBV18 with TRBJ2-7; 9 bases agree with TRBD1. Germline V gene sequence: CDR1 KGHSH, CDR2 LQKENI. J was trimmed by 6 bases and V by 3 bases; bases with no gene match: 6. CDR3 length: 14 residues. The CDR3 here is CASSPRTGAPEQYV. The CDR3 region has the DNA TGTGCCAGCTCACCGCGGACAGGGGCCCCCGAGCAGTACGTC.

This rearrangement joins TRBV4-1 to TRBJ1-4; 8 bases map to TRBD1. V dropped 4 bases and J dropped 7; count of bases not matched to a gene: 8. Germline lookup yields CDR1 MGHRA and CDR2 YSYEKL. CDR3 length: 15 amino acids. The CDR3 sequence: CASSLSDRVGEKLFF. The CDR3 region has the DNA TGCGCCAGCAGCCTTTCGGACAGGGTGGGTGAAAAACTGTTTTTT.

V usage is TRBV10-3 and J usage is TRBJ1-6; D not resolved. The CDR3 extends over 15 amino acids. Trimming removed 1 base at V and 7 bases at J, with 11 bases between. CDR1 and CDR2 from the germline V gene are ENHRY and SYGVKD. The CDR3 sequence is CAISELSGGNSPLHF. CDR3 DNA sequence: TGTGCCATCAGTGAGTTAAGCGGCGGCAATTCACCCCTCCACTTT.

With regard to this clone: A junction end diverges from the germline sequence, so it may reflect a read error. The chain has TRBV7-9 and TRBJ2-2; no definite D call. Germline V gene sequence: CDR1 SEHNR, CDR2 FQNEAQ (reference sequence). This CDR3 is 13 amino acids long. For the CDR3, the DNA is TGTGCCAGCAGCTTAGCCAACAACGGGGAGCTGTTTTTT. Translation gives CASSLANNGELFF.

V is TRBV4-3 and J is TRBJ1-3, with D maybe TRBD1 (6 bases). V was trimmed by 1 base and J by 0 bases, leaving 10 bases between them. Germline V lookup: CDR1 LGHNA, CDR2 YSLEER. This CDR3 is built from 16 residues. The CDR3 DNA is TGCGCCAGCAGCCAAGTGGGGGCTGGCTCTGGAAACACCATATATTTT. This sequence encodes CASSQVGAGSGNTIYF.

This chain links TRBV12-3 or TRBV12-4 with TRBJ2-1, with TRBD1 as a possible D gene (6 bases). The CDR3 totals 13 residues. V lost 5 bases and J lost 8, with 13 bases in between. The CDR3 sequence: CASSLTGNHEQFF. CDR3 DNA sequence: TGTGCCAGCAGTCTTACAGGGAACCATGAGCAGTTCTTC.

This clone came up once. The chain recombines TRBV11-2 with TRBJ1-3; D is unclear. CDR3 length: 15 residues. With 0 bases removed from V and 0 bases from J, the gap between germline ends came to 6 bases. The V gene's germline CDR1 is SGHAT and CDR2 FQNNGV. The CDR3 is CASSLDRYSGNTIYF. DNA of the CDR3: TGTGCCAGCAGCTTAGATCGGTACTCTGGAAACACCATATATTTT.

The V gene is TRBV7-3, the J gene TRBJ2-1, with 8 bases lining up with TRBD1. The CDR3 consists of 14 residues. The junction had 2 bases not matched to a gene; V was cut back by 2 bases and J by 5 bases. Germline-derived CDR1 and CDR2 are SGHTA and FQGTGA. This CDR3 is CASSLGTGHNEQFF. The CDR3 DNA is TGTGCCAGCAGCTTAGGGACAGGACACAATGAGCAGTTCTTC. The full variable domain, rest sourced from reference TRBV7-3 and TRBJ2-1, is GAGVSQTPSNKVTEKGKYVELRCDPISGHTALYWYRQSLGQGPEFLIYFQGTGAADDSGLPNDRFFAVRPEGSVSTLKIQRTERGDSAVYLCASSLGTGHNEQFFGPGTRLTVL.

The chain carries TRBV28 and TRBJ1-3; 9 bases match TRBD1. The V segment lost 5 bases and the J segment 2 bases; nucleotides outside the gene matches: 10. The CDR3 totals 17 residues. CDR1 MDHEN and CDR2 SYDVKM come from the germline V gene. Written as DNA, the CDR3 is TGTGCCAGCAGTGCAACAGGGGGCTTCAGGGCTGGAAACACCATATATTTT. It codes for CASSATGGFRAGNTIYF.

The chain combines TRBV6-5 with TRBJ1-1; 8 nucleotides align to TRBD1. The CDR3 is 13 amino acids. V shed 6 bases and J 8 bases; nucleotides not matched to a gene: 8. Germline CDR1 reads MNHEY; CDR2 reads SVGAGI. The DNA of the CDR3 is TGTGCCAGCAGAAATCCGGGACAGGAAGAAGCTTTCTTT. This gives the protein CASRNPGQEEAFF.

The chain is built from TRBV29-1 and TRBJ1-2; the D gene is possibly TRBD1 (5 bases). The CDR3 loop spans 12 amino acids. Germline V lookup: CDR1 SQVTM, CDR2 ANQGSEA. Trimming took 5 bases from V and 7 from J, leaving 14 bases between them. The CDR3 nucleotides are TGCAGCGTTACCCCCGGCAGGGCTGGCTACACCTTC. Translation: CSVTPGRAGYTF.

This clone occurred once. The chain combines TRBV7-2 with TRBJ1-2; tentative D call: TRBD1 (5 bases). The CDR3 is made up of 12 amino acids. V shed 1 base and J shed 10 bases, with 10 bases lying between them. Germline CDR1 is SGHTA and CDR2 is FQGNSA. Written as DNA, the CDR3 is TGTGCCAGCAGCTTAGACACAGGCCCCTACACCTTC. Encoded protein: CASSLDTGPYTF.

The rearrangement uses TRBV4-3 and TRBJ1-2; the match to TRBD1 covers 8 bases. Germline loops: CDR1 LGHNA, CDR2 YSLEER. This CDR3 spans 18 amino acids. Trimming cost V 3 bases and J 0 bases; bases outside gene matches: 12. This CDR3 is CASSHLPGQALPNYGYTF. CDR3 bases: TGCGCCAGCAGCCATCTACCGGGACAGGCCCTACCTAACTATGGCTACACCTTC.

CDR3 DNA: TGTGCCAGCAGTTTCACTAGCGGGGTGCGCCATGAGCAGTTCTTC. The encoded protein is CASSFTSGVRHEQFF. The rearrangement links TRBV27 to TRBJ2-1; 10 positions agree with TRBD2. Germline CDR1 and CDR2: MNHEY and SMNVEV (reference sequence). CDR3 length: 15 residues. With 3 bases clipped from V and 8 bases from J, the junction kept 7 bases outside the gene matches.

Here the CDR3 DNA reads TGTGCCAGCAGCTTTTTCGGGACTTTAACCTACAATGAGCAGTTCTTC. Encoded protein: CASSFFGTLTYNEQFF. This chain connects TRBV5-5 to TRBJ2-1; maybe TRBD2 (6 bases). V shed 2 bases and J shed 2 bases, with 14 bases lying between them. There are 16 residues in the CDR3. CDR1 is SGHKS and CDR2 is YYEKEE in the germline V gene (reference sequence). Full variable domain (missing parts from reference TRBV5-5 and TRBJ2-1): DAGVTQSPTHLIKTRGQQVTLRCSPISGHKSVSWYQQVLGQGPQFIFQYYEKEERGRGNFPDRFSARQFPNYSSELNVNALLLGDSALYLCASSFFGTLTYNEQFFGPGTRLTVL.

The chain joins TRBV11-2 to TRBJ1-1; a weak D match, TRBD1 (5 bases). In germline, CDR1 is SGHAT, CDR2 FQNNGV. Trimming took off 5 bases at V and 2 bases at J, with 15 bases between the two ends. This CDR3 is built from 15 residues. CDR3 region: CASSQSRVGNTEAFF. In DNA form, the CDR3 reads TGTGCCAGCAGCCAGAGCAGGGTGGGAAACACTGAAGCTTTCTTT.